The 31 T cell receptor beta chains given below trace back to one sample, sequenced in a study of shared clonotypes between healthy human individuals. The data were produced by immunoSEQ multiplex PCR, yet TCRdb's version contains in-frame clones alone and is incomplete. The sample has 2,100,000 or so clones, 90% to 96% seen once. The sequenced sample consisted of naive CD4+ T cells sorted from blood. Subset noted: CD45RA+ positively selected. Receptors were obtained from a young man in good health.

The genes are TRBV30 and TRBJ2-3; D may be TRBD1 (5 bases). Deletions cut 8 bases from V and 5 bases from J, with 14 bases between. This CDR3 comprises 12 residues. CDR1 is GTSNPN and CDR2 is SVGIG in the germline V gene (reference sequence). The CDR3 DNA reads as TGTGCCCTAAGCAGGGTTCAAGATACGCAGTATTTT. It is translated as CALSRVQDTQYF.

This clone was recorded once. The rearrangement links TRBV30 to TRBJ1-4, with D unclear. V was pared by 3 bases and J by 4 bases, with 9 bases between. Germline CDR1 reads GTSNPN; CDR2 reads SVGIG (reference sequence). There are 13 residues in the CDR3. CDR3 in amino acids: CAWRPSFNEKLFF. The CDR3 nucleotides are TGTGCCTGGAGACCGAGCTTTAATGAAAAACTGTTTTTT. The variable domain in full, completed from reference TRBV30 and TRBJ1-4, reads SQTIHQWPATLVQPVGSPLSLECTVEGTSNPNLYWYRQAAGRGLQLLFYSVGIGQISSEVPQNLSASRPQDRQFILSSKKLLLSDSGFYLCAWRPSFNEKLFFGSGTQLSVL.

V usage is TRBV7-9 and J usage is TRBJ2-3; no definite D call. V was shortened by 4 bases and J by 6 bases, with 5 bases between the two germline ends. Germline CDR1 is SEHNR and CDR2 is FQNEAQ (reference sequence). The CDR3 is 11 residues long. Written as DNA, the CDR3 is TGTGCCAGCAGCTCGTTTGATACGCAGTATTTT. Translated: CASSSFDTQYF.

The rearrangement links TRBV29-1 to TRBJ1-5, with 10 bases aligning to TRBD1. The CDR3 has 15 residues. Germline V CDR1 and CDR2: SQVTM, ANQGSEA. With 6 bases clipped from V and 5 bases from J, the junction kept 10 bases outside the gene matches. The CDR3 region has the DNA TGCAGCGTAGGTGGGACAGGGGATCGGGATCAGCCCCAGCATTTT. It encodes CSVGGTGDRDQPQHF.

This sequence joins TRBV19 and TRBJ1-1; unclear D gene. Germline values: CDR1 LNHDA, CDR2 SQIVND (reference sequence). The CDR3 totals 13 residues. V was shortened by 9 bases and J by 4 bases, with 15 bases between the two germline ends. The CDR3 bases are TGTGCCAGCCAGGTCCTATGGAGCACTGAAGCTTTCTTT. Residues: CASQVLWSTEAFF.

V is TRBV11-2 and J is TRBJ1-5; 9 positions match TRBD1. From germline, CDR1 is SGHAT and CDR2 FQNNGV. V shed 5 bases and J 2 bases; nucleotides not matched to a gene: 7. The length of the CDR3 is 16 residues. The CDR3 loop reads CASSLGTGSGNQPQHF. The CDR3 DNA sequence: TGTGCCAGCAGCCTTGGGACAGGGTCTGGCAATCAGCCCCAGCATTTT.

The rearrangement joins TRBV30 to TRBJ2-1; a possible D gene is TRBD1 (6 bases). Trimming stripped 3 bases from V and 8 bases from J, with 20 bases between. The CDR3 runs 15 residues. Germline CDR1 reads GTSNPN; CDR2 reads SVGIG (reference sequence). The DNA of the CDR3 is TGTGCCTGGAGCCCCGGGTCCCCAGGGGTGTATGAGCAGTTCTTC. It codes for CAWSPGSPGVYEQFF.

This clone was recorded once. The chain recombines TRBV2 with TRBJ2-5; D may be TRBD1 or TRBD2 (6 bases each). CDR1 SNHLY and CDR2 FYNNEI come from the germline V gene. There are 15 residues in the CDR3. With 7 bases removed from V and 7 bases from J, the gap between germline ends came to 22 bases. The CDR3 is CASTVPLGGAGTQYF. The CDR3 region has the DNA TGTGCCAGCACCGTACCCCTCGGGGGCGCAGGGACCCAGTACTTC.

The chain joins TRBV28 to TRBJ1-5; perhaps TRBD1 as D (6 bases). Germline CDR1 MDHEN, CDR2 SYDVKM. The CDR3 runs to 12 residues. Trimming stripped 6 bases from V and 10 bases from J, with 13 bases between. The CDR3 DNA reads TGTGCCAGCAGGACAGGATTGAGCCCCCAGCATTTT. Amino acids: CASRTGLSPQHF. Complete variable domain (other parts from reference TRBV28 and TRBJ1-5): DVKVTQSSRYLVKRTGEKVFLECVQDMDHENMFWYRQDPGLGLRLIYFSYDVKMKEKGDIPEGYSVSREKKERFSLILESASTNQTSMYLCASRTGLSPQHFGDGTRLSIL.

The chain joins TRBV28 to TRBJ1-6, with TRBD1 matching 9 bases. The CDR3 sequence is 14 residues long. CDR1 MDHEN and CDR2 SYDVKM come from the germline V gene. V trimming: 5 bases; J trimming: 10 bases; junction bases outside the gene matches: 6. The CDR3 DNA sequence: TGTGCCAGCAGTACGACAGGGGGACGGTCACCCCTCCACTTT. Translating gives CASSTTGGRSPLHF.

This chain joins TRBV7-3 and TRBJ1-3; TRBD1 agrees at 9 bases. V was pared by 5 bases and J by 8 bases, with 10 bases of the junction left unmatched. This CDR3 comprises 15 residues. Germline lookup yields CDR1 SGHTA and CDR2 FQGTGA. CDR3 sequence reads: CASSPRGTGIHTIYF. The CDR3 bases are TGTGCCAGCAGCCCGAGAGGGACAGGGATCCACACCATATATTTT.

This clone was found once. The DNA of the CDR3 is TGTGCCAGCAGTGAGTACATTTACACTGAAGCTTTCTTT. Protein sequence: CASSEYIYTEAFF. The genes are TRBV6-1 and TRBJ1-1; D remains unclear. Germline lookup yields CDR1 MNHNS and CDR2 SASEGT. This CDR3 has 13 residues. Trimming shortened V by 3 bases and J by 3 bases, and 8 bases separated the two germline ends.

V gene TRBV7-2 combines with J gene TRBJ2-7; D is undetermined. V lost 10 bases and J 6 bases, leaving 13 bases between the germline ends. The germline V gene encodes CDR1 SGHTA and CDR2 FQGNSA. CDR3 length equals 11 residues. This CDR3 is CATSSGREQYF. CDR3 nucleotides: TGTGCCACCTCGTCCGGTCGCGAGCAGTACTTC.

This clone occurred once. This chain joins TRBV7-2 and TRBJ2-1; D is undetermined. The CDR3 runs 13 residues. Germline CDR1 reads SGHTA; CDR2 reads FQGNSA. Trimming pared 2 bases from V and 8 bases from J, leaving 10 bases between. CDR3 sequence: CASSLKTDHEQFF. The CDR3 DNA is TGTGCCAGCAGCTTAAAGACGGATCATGAGCAGTTCTTC.

This chain links TRBV10-1 with TRBJ1-1; D is possibly TRBD1 (6 bases). The V and J ends lost 3 bases and 5 bases respectively, with 7 bases between them. CDR1 is WNHNN, CDR2 SYGVQD, per germline (reference sequence). There are 12 residues in the CDR3. CDR3 in DNA: TGCGCCAGCAGTGACACAGGGACTGAAGCTTTCTTT. Protein product: CASSDTGTEAFF.

The chain is built from TRBV25-1 and TRBJ1-1; 7 nucleotides match TRBD1. Germline values: CDR1 MGHDK, CDR2 SYGVNS. Germline trimming cut 4 bases from V and 0 bases from J; bases unmatched to any gene: 5. The CDR3 totals 15 residues. The chain's CDR3 is CASSVRQGLNTEAFF. CDR3 bases: TGTGCCAGCAGTGTCCGACAGGGCTTGAACACTGAAGCTTTCTTT.

The chain links TRBV6-6 to TRBJ1-6, with unresolved D. The CDR3 length is 13 residues. Germline assignment: CDR1 MNHNY and CDR2 SVGAGI (reference sequence). With 2 bases removed from V and 7 bases from J, the gap between germline ends came to 6 bases. Written as DNA, the CDR3 is TGTGCCAGCAGTTACGCCAGGAATTCACCCCTCCACTTT. Translation gives CASSYARNSPLHF.

This clone was recorded only once. The chain is built from TRBV19 and TRBJ1-6; D possibly corresponds to TRBD1 (6 bases). The CDR3 runs to 16 residues. With 4 bases removed from V and 8 bases from J, the gap between germline ends came to 18 bases. Germline V gene lookup returns CDR1 LNHDA and CDR2 SQIVND (reference sequence). The DNA of the CDR3 is TGTGCCAGTAGTACCTCCCGGACAGTTGGAGATTCACCCCTCCACTTT. It codes for CASSTSRTVGDSPLHF.

On this clone: Other DNA variants within this sample encode the same CDR3. The CDR3 coding sequence is TGTGCCAGCTCACCACCGAGTGTCTACGAGCAGTACTTC. It codes for CASSPPSVYEQYF. The rearrangement uses TRBV18 and TRBJ2-7; D remains ambiguous. V was shortened by 0 bases and J by 3 bases, with 6 bases between the two germline ends. The germline V gene encodes CDR1 KGHSH and CDR2 LQKENI. The CDR3 loop spans 13 amino acids.

The chain combines TRBV30 with TRBJ1-5; perhaps TRBD1 as D (5 bases). The V gene's germline CDR1 is GTSNPN and CDR2 SVGIG (reference sequence). Trimming stripped 2 bases from V and 4 bases from J, with 9 bases between. The CDR3 spans 13 residues. CDR3 bases: TGTGCCTGGAGTTTGGACAAGAATCAGCCCCAGCATTTT. It is translated as CAWSLDKNQPQHF.

This chain uses TRBV5-1 with TRBJ2-1; TRBD1 matches 7 bases. The CDR3 spans 15 residues. Germline CDR1 SGHRS, CDR2 YFSETQ. The V and J ends lost 4 bases and 5 bases, in that order; junction bases with no gene match: 9. Here the CDR3 DNA reads TGCGCCAGCAGCCCCGCGTCACAGGGGCACAATGAGCAGTTCTTC. This gives the protein CASSPASQGHNEQFF.

V gene TRBV6-6 combines with J gene TRBJ1-1; 11 nucleotides agree with TRBD1. The J segment lost 5 bases and the V segment lost 4 bases, leaving 6 bases of the junction unmatched. CDR3 length: 15 amino acids. Per germline, CDR1 MNHNY and CDR2 SVGAGI (reference sequence). The CDR3 coding sequence is TGTGCCAGCAGTTCCGAGGACAGGGGGCAGACTGAAGCTTTCTTT. Translated, it gives CASSSEDRGQTEAFF.

The V and J genes are TRBV4-1 and TRBJ2-5, with D hard to call. The CDR3 spans 16 residues. V shed 0 bases and J shed 1 base, with 12 bases lying between them. Germline assignment: CDR1 MGHRA and CDR2 YSYEKL. As DNA, the CDR3 is TGCGCCAGCAGCCAAGAGAGAACAGCAGCCCAAGAGACCCAGTACTTC. Protein product: CASSQERTAAQETQYF.

A word on this clone: Other DNA sequences in the same sample also yield this CDR3. The V gene is TRBV6-5, the J gene TRBJ2-3, with TRBD2 identical over 10 bases. The CDR3 extends over 15 amino acids. V shed 2 bases, J shed 1 base, and the junction held 0 bases outside the gene matches. CDR1 and CDR2 from the germline V gene are MNHEY and SVGAGI. CDR3 protein: CASSYGTSGTDTQYF. Here the CDR3 DNA reads TGTGCCAGCAGTTACGGGACTAGCGGCACAGATACGCAGTATTTT.

To note about this clone: The same CDR3 is also encoded by other DNA sequences in this sample. The chain couples TRBV7-8 to TRBJ1-6, with TRBD1 matching 7 bases. The length of the CDR3 is 14 residues. J gave up 7 bases and V 1 base, and 1 base lay outside the gene matches. The germline gives CDR1 SGHVS, CDR2 FQNEAQ. The CDR3 loop is CASSLDRGNSPLHF. CDR3 DNA sequence: TGTGCCAGCAGCTTAGACAGGGGAAATTCACCCCTCCACTTT.

V usage is TRBV5-6 and J usage is TRBJ2-6; D perhaps matches TRBD2 (7 bases). V was trimmed by 2 bases and J by 10 bases, leaving 10 bases between them. The germline gives CDR1 SGHDT, CDR2 YYEEEE. The CDR3 extends over 13 amino acids. The CDR3 region is CASSFGRGNVLTF. The CDR3 DNA reads as TGTGCCAGCAGCTTTGGGAGGGGGAACGTCCTGACTTTC.

This clone was picked up a small number of times. CDR3 in DNA: TGTGCCAGCAGTGGCCCCAGTTCACCCCTCCACTTT. Translation gives CASSGPSSPLHF. The chain links TRBV6-1 to TRBJ1-6; D is undetermined. V was clipped by 4 bases and J by 9 bases, with 7 bases between them. This CDR3 spans 12 amino acids. Germline V gene data show CDR1 as MNHNS and CDR2 as SASEGT.

CDR3 amino acids: CASSRADSSSGANVLTF. Here the CDR3 DNA reads TGTGCCAGCTCACGGGCAGATAGTAGCTCTGGGGCCAACGTCCTGACTTTC. The chain couples TRBV18 to TRBJ2-6, with D hard to call. V dropped 4 bases and J dropped 0 bases, with 13 bases sitting between them. From germline, CDR1 is KGHSH and CDR2 LQKENI. This CDR3 comprises 17 residues.

This clone was detected once. CDR3 in DNA: TGCGCCAGCAGCCAAGATCGGGCGGTCCAAGAGACCCAGTACTTC. Protein: CASSQDRAVQETQYF. The rearrangement uses TRBV4-1 and TRBJ2-5; D gene ambiguous. Germline V lookup: CDR1 MGHRA, CDR2 YSYEKL. This CDR3 is built from 15 residues. Trimming shortened V by 0 bases and J by 1 base, and 9 bases separated the two germline ends.

In the case of this clone: A junction end diverges from the germline sequence, so it may reflect a read error. This chain uses TRBV7-7 with TRBJ2-7; 8 bases match TRBD1. This CDR3 spans 14 amino acids. Germline CDR1 SSHAT, CDR2 FNYEAQ (reference sequence). The CDR3 nucleotides are TGTGCTAGCAGCACCCGACAGGGGTGCCACGAGCAGTACTTC. It codes for CASSTRQGCHEQYF.

The chain links TRBV29-1 to TRBJ2-3; 8 positions match TRBD2. Unmatched junction bases numbered 1, after V lost 4 bases and J lost 4 bases. The CDR3 covers 12 residues. From germline, CDR1 is SQVTM and CDR2 ANQGSEA. The CDR3 coding sequence is TGCAGCGTTGCGGGGGGGCCAGATACGCAGTATTTT. This translates into CSVAGGPDTQYF.